This TCR beta chain was obtained from a study of blood T cell repertoires in COVID-19 (dated by TCRdb to 2018 to 2020). With respect to the entire study: The collaborator samples originated in the United States, Italy and Spain and spanned the acute and convalescent phases of COVID-19. The material from the prospective study consisted of cDNA or gDNA derived from T cells, B-cell-depleted T cells, or PBMCs. The dataset comprised deeply sampled blood TCRbeta repertoires from subjects exposed to, actively infected with, or recovered from COVID-19. The repertoires were made available in a free public database intended to serve as a resource for research on the immune response to SARS-CoV-2. Samples came from the ongoing ImmuneRACE study (first 160 participants) plus 1,254 subjects from 6 global collaborators. The sample metadata nearly always contained a de-identified subject ID, COVID-19 status, age in years and sex. HLA class I and class II types, where available, came from metadata supplied by the sample provider rather than from assay-based typing.

The paper as a whole reports these results and caveats: The amount of clinical and demographic metadata varied by source and participant and was provided uncurated.

Trimmed from V: 9 bases; trimmed from J: 3 bases; junction bases lacking a gene match: 4. The CDR3 contains 12 residues, cysteine and phenylalanine counted. The CDR3 DNA has 36 bases and is translated from base 1. CDR1 and CDR2, per the germline V gene (reference sequence), are MNHEY and SMNVEV. Of note for this clone: The specificity of this receptor is unknown. The sample holds no much larger clone one base away, and base qualities are not on file.

Collaborating institutions collected whole blood in K2EDTA tubes following their own protocols. For TCRbeta analysis, collaborators shipped samples as frozen whole blood, isolated PBMCs, or DNA extracted from either of those sample types. The immunoSEQ Assay, a bias-controlled multiplex PCR, was used to amplify TCRbeta CDR3 regions from genomic DNA. Regarding the original processing steps: Within the assay, amplification of reference gene primers was used to estimate how many nucleated cells each sample contained. To quantify the absolute abundance of each unique TCRbeta CDR3 rearrangement, sequence reads were collapsed and filtered. For each sample, productive Simpson clonality was calculated by taking the square root of Simpson's diversity index across productive rearrangements. TCRdb took this table from immuneACCESS and kept in-frame rearrangements with V and J called. Such tables lack part of the clones; where checked against another copy, unresolved V genes explain under half of the gap, and the rest is unexplained. That table furnishes V, J and clone size, whereas the DNA furnished D and trimming. The sample records around 25,000 clones, approximately 87% of which are singletons. 25% of the sample rests with the top ten.

This TCR derives from a human donor with active COVID-19. The donor label of this sample is uncertain. Source material: peripheral blood. Recombination joined TRBV27 with TRBJ2-7; a stretch of 8 junction bases matches TRBD2. This receptor carries the CDR3 CASSSGFYEQYF. The nucleotides are TGTGCCAGTTCTAGCGGGTTCTACGAGCAGTACTTC.